This section outlines one TCR beta chain sequence together with its context. A read error may produce the germline difference seen at one junction end. The source of the sample is a study of regulatory T cells in long-lasting Graves disease. CDR1 and CDR2 (germline): SGHVS, FQNEAQ. There are 14 residues in the CDR3. Time point described: newly diagnosed GD, antithyroid drugs for less than 3 months. Construction of the TCR library relied on RNA isolated from PBMCs. Combining iRepertoire HTBI primers with Arm-PCR of CDR3 regions, the authors built TCR beta libraries. TCRdb re-called the multiplex PCR reads with MiXCR, one entry per CDR3 protein. The sample contains about 470,000 distinct CDR3 sequences, 15% of which appear only once. The same data also went into a second study, on T cells in Graves' hyperthyroidism and ophthalmopathy. From that report: Exclusion followed for patients with uncontrolled infection, other autoimmune disease, pregnancy or lactation.

The receptor was derived from a woman under 40 with Graves disease. The chain has TRBV7-8 and TRBJ2-1; D gene unclear. The specimen was peripheral blood mononuclear cells (PBMCs), collected at new diagnosis, from a patient treated with antithyroid drugs. Here the CDR3 DNA reads TGTACCAGCAGCCATAGGAGCTCCTACAATGAGCAGTTCTTC. It translates to CTSSHRSSYNEQFF.